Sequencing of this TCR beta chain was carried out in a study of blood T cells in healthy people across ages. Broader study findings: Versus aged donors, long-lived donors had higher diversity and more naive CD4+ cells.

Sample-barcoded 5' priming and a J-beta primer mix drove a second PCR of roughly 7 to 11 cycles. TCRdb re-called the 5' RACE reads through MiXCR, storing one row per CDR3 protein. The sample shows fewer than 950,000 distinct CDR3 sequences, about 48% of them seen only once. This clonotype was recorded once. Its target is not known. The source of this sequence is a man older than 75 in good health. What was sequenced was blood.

In DNA form, the CDR3 reads TGCAGTGCTGACGGTACTAGCGGGAGGAATGAGCAGTTCTTC. Amino acid sequence: CSADGTSGRNEQFF. The genes are TRBV20-1 and TRBJ2-1, with 12 positions matching TRBD2. J lost 7 bases, V lost 5 bases, and 6 bases had no gene match. The germline V gene encodes CDR1 DFQATT and CDR2 SNEGSKA (reference sequence). There are 14 residues in the CDR3.